These 4 T cell receptor beta chains were sequenced from one sample in a study of cytomegalovirus exposure and HLA in healthy donors. The PCR used 60 Vbeta and 13 Jbeta primers. Here immunoSEQ multiplex PCR was the method, and the copy in TCRdb shows in-frame clones only, minus some. Of approximately 220,000 clones in the sample, approximately 70% were seen once. Sequenced: PBMCs. The receptors derive from a woman aged 25 to 39 in good health and CMV-seronegative.

In DNA, the CDR3 is TGTGCCAGCAGCGGGACAGGGGGCCTCATGAACACTGAAGCTTTCTTT. Amino acids: CASSGTGGLMNTEAFF. This chain joins TRBV7-9 and TRBJ1-1; 12 nucleotides match TRBD1. The trim removed 5 bases at V and 0 bases at J, leaving 4 bases unmatched. Germline V CDR1 and CDR2: SEHNR, FQNEAQ (reference sequence). The CDR3 spans 16 residues. The full variable domain, completed using reference TRBV7-9 and TRBJ1-1, is DTGVSQNPRHKITKRGQNVTFRCDPISEHNRLYWYRQTLGQGPEFLTYFQNEAQLEKSRLLSDRFSAERPKGSFSTLEIQRTEQGDSAMYLCASSGTGGLMNTEAFFGQGTRLTVV.

This chain joins TRBV5-1 and TRBJ1-4, with 7 bases identical to TRBD1. The trim removed 4 bases at V and 7 bases at J, leaving 13 bases unmatched. Germline CDR1 is SGHRS and CDR2 is YFSETQ. The CDR3 totals 16 residues. The CDR3 reads CASSRQGTATSEKLFF. Here the CDR3 DNA reads TGCGCCAGCAGCCGACAGGGTACAGCGACAAGTGAAAAACTGTTTTTT.

In this sample, this clone turned up once. The rearrangement links TRBV14 to TRBJ2-3, with D unclear. The V end lost 0 bases, the J end lost 6 bases, and 7 bases lay between the germline ends. Germline V gene data show CDR1 as SGHDN and CDR2 as FVKESK. CDR3 length: 13 amino acids. The CDR3 reads CASSQDGADTQYF. The CDR3 coding sequence is TGTGCCAGCAGCCAAGATGGAGCGGATACGCAGTATTTT. Drawing the rest from reference TRBV14 and TRBJ2-3, the complete variable domain is EAGVTQFPSHSVIEKGQTVTLRCDPISGHDNLYWYRRVMGKEIKFLLHFVKESKQDESGMPNNRFLAERTGGTYSTLKVQPAELEDSGVYFCASSQDGADTQYFGPGTRLTVL.

Details on this clone: Possible read error: a much larger clone is one base away. The V and J genes are TRBV6-5 and TRBJ1-2, with 7 bases matching TRBD1. The CDR3 totals 14 residues. Germline lookup yields CDR1 MNHEY and CDR2 SVGAGI. DNA of the CDR3: TGTGACAGCAGACGCAGGGGGTTAAGCTATGGCTACACCTTC. Protein: CDSRRRGLSYGYTF.